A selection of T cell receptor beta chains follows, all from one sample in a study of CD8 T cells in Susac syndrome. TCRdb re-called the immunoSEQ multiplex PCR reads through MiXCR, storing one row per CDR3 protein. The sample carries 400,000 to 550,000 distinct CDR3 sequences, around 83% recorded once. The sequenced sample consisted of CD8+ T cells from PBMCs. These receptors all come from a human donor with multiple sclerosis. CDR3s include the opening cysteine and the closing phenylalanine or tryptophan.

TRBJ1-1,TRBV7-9,CASSPLEENTEAFF
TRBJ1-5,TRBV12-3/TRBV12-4,CASSFSEERDQPQHF
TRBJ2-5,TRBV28,CASSLGARQGILLVEETQYF
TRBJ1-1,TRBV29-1,CSAVTGGLWTEAFF
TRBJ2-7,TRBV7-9,CASSASSGHRSYEQYF
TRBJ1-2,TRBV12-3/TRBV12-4,CASSPLGGGDGYTF
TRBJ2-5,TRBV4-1,CASSQLTGVETQYF
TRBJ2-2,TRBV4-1,CASSQEDWLNTGELFF
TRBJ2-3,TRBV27,CASSLLGYTDTQYF
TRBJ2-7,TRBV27,CASSLVAGSEQYF
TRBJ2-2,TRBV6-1,CASETSGRNTGELFF
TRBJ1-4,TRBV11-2,CASSPNQGTGKLFF
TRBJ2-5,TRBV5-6,CASSPSDAPYQETQYF
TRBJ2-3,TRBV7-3,CASSSRLAGGADTQYF
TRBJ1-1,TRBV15,CATSRDWGLGTEAFF
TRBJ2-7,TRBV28,CASSGGSVRYPYEQYF